This T cell receptor beta chain was identified during a study of T cells in Graves' hyperthyroidism and ophthalmopathy. For the study at large: Sampling of peripheral blood happened at initial diagnosis, prior to any treatment. The study, taken as a whole, reports: Appearing also in blood were most of the thyroid clonotypes expanded above 0.001.

The source material, RNA transcripts, was used to amplify TCR beta CDR3 regions. In the first-round RT-PCR of the TCR CDR3, the HTBI primer set was used. A single record per CDR3 protein comes from TCRdb applying MiXCR to the multiplex PCR reads. The table records hundreds of thousands of distinct CDR3 sequences, around 22% of them present only once. Germline assignment: CDR1 MNHEY and CDR2 SMNVEV (reference sequence). This CDR3 has 13 amino acids. The V end lost 4 bases, the J end lost 1 base, and 8 bases lay between the germline ends. Of note for this clonotype: Its cognate antigen is unknown.

The sequencing input was blood. This receptor was obtained from a woman in her twenties or thirties with Graves' ophthalmopathy. The chain recombines TRBV27 with TRBJ2-7; D not resolved. The DNA for the CDR3 is TGTGCCAGCAGTTCCGTCAATTCCTACGAGCAGTACTTC. Translating it yields CASSSVNSYEQYF.